This T cell receptor (beta chain) was identified in a study of human T cells and chemical hapten exposure. General study results and limits: Significantly more large CDR3 similarity clusters arose among expanded TCRs than among controls.

This sample's time point: patch test 3, about 24 weeks after DPC sensitization. Treatment here: therapeutic diphenylcyclopropenone sensitization with weekly scalp DPC. TCRdb recomputed calls from the RACE reads with MiXCR, one row per CDR3 protein. The sample lists roughly 90,000 distinct CDR3 sequences, roughly 11% seen once, with more than 1% in the top ten. This clonotype has ten or more counts. The antigen is unknown. CDR1 is SGHVS and CDR2 is FNYEAQ in the germline V gene. This CDR3 comprises 13 residues. V shed 3 bases and J shed 4 bases, with 10 bases lying between them. The sequencing here drew on whole blood, taken in connection with sensitization to the hapten diphenylcyclopropenone (DPC). The receptor's source is a young woman with alopecia areata. Some clones in this sample may be carry-over from other donors' samples. V usage is TRBV7-6 and J usage is TRBJ2-7; D call uncertain. The CDR3 sequence: CASSFGTFYEQYF. DNA of the CDR3: TGTGCCAGCAGCTTTGGCACTTTTTACGAGCAGTACTTC. The full variable domain, rest sourced from reference TRBV7-6 and TRBJ2-7, is GAGVSQSPRYKVTKRGQDVALRCDPISGHVSLYWYRQALGQGPEFLTYFNYEAQQDKSGLPNDRFSAERPEGSISTLTIQRTEQRDSAMYRCASSFGTFYEQYFGPGTRLTVT.